These 29 T cell receptor beta chains were all obtained from the same sample, sequenced in a study of T cells in Graves' hyperthyroidism and ophthalmopathy. TCR beta CDR3 sequences were amplified from RNA transcripts. First-round RT-PCR with HTBI primers amplified the TCR CDR3 region. TCRdb passed the multiplex PCR reads through MiXCR, listing each CDR3 protein once. The sample holds 190,000 or so distinct CDR3 sequences; 15% to 20% are singletons and the top ten take roughly 44%. The sequenced sample consisted of blood. These receptors were obtained from a man aged 35-49 years with Graves' hyperthyroidism.

The chain couples TRBV7-9 to TRBJ2-6; TRBD1 matches at 8 bases. This CDR3 comprises 17 residues. The germline CDR1 and CDR2 sequences are SEHNR and FQNEAQ (reference sequence). The V gene end was trimmed by 2 bases and the J gene end by 1 base; junction bases not matched to a gene: 4. CDR3 bases: TGTGCCAGCAGCTTACCCCGGACAGGGTCTGGGGCCAACGTCCTGACTTTC. Protein: CASSLPRTGSGANVLTF.

There are many counts of this clonotype. The J gene is TRBJ2-7, the V gene TRBV4-2, with D possibly TRBD2 on 6 matching bases. V dropped 1 base and J dropped 6 bases, with 7 bases sitting between them. The CDR3 extends over 12 amino acids. Germline V gene lookup returns CDR1 LGHNA and CDR2 YNFKEQ. CDR3 nucleotide sequence: TGTGCCAGCAGCCAAGCGGGACTCGAGCAGTACTTC. Its protein is CASSQAGLEQYF.

This clonotype was seen ten or more times. V usage is TRBV18 and J usage is TRBJ2-1; no definite D call. The V gene's germline CDR1 is KGHSH and CDR2 LQKENI. With 2 bases removed from V and 0 bases from J, the gap between germline ends came to 8 bases. This CDR3 has 15 amino acids. The CDR3 loop is CASSPTTASYNEQFF. The CDR3 nucleotides are TGTGCCAGCTCACCAACCACTGCCTCCTACAATGAGCAGTTCTTC. Full variable domain (missing parts from reference TRBV18 and TRBJ2-1): NAGVMQNPRHLVRRRGQEARLRCSPMKGHSHVYWYRQLPEEGLKFMVYLQKENIIDESGMPKERFSAEFPKEGPSILRIQQVVRGDSAAYFCASSPTTASYNEQFFGPGTRLTVL.

This clonotype was picked up a small number of times. The chain uses TRBV20-1 and TRBJ2-5, with TRBD2 identical over 11 bases. The germline V gene encodes CDR1 DFQATT and CDR2 SNEGSKA (reference sequence). The CDR3 consists of 16 residues. V shed 3 bases, J shed 5 bases, and the junction held 11 bases outside the gene matches. The CDR3 DNA sequence: TGCAGTGCTAGGCCTCTAGCGGGGGGCTCCCGGGAGACCCAGTACTTC. It is translated as CSARPLAGGSRETQYF.

This clonotype was seen ten or more times. The rearrangement links TRBV7-2 to TRBJ2-3; 7 nucleotides match TRBD1. Per germline, CDR1 SGHTA and CDR2 FQGNSA. This CDR3 has 14 residues. The J segment lost 5 bases and the V segment lost 6 bases, leaving 8 bases of the junction unmatched. As DNA, the CDR3 is TGTGCCAGCAGAAGGGGGCTCCAGGGAGATACGCAGTATTTT. Protein sequence: CASRRGLQGDTQYF. Combining the CDR3 with reference TRBV7-2 and TRBJ2-3 gives the whole variable domain GAGVSQSPSNKVTEKGKDVELRCDPISGHTALYWYRQSLGQGLEFLIYFQGNSAPDKSGLPSDRFSAERTGGSVSTLTIQRTQQEDSAVYLCASRRGLQGDTQYFGPGTRLTVL.

This clonotype was counted at least ten times. Here the CDR3 DNA reads TGCAGTGCTAGAGACCCGGAGAACACCGGGGAGCTGTTTTTT. Amino acid sequence: CSARDPENTGELFF. The chain has TRBV20-1 and TRBJ2-2; D is unresolved. Between the trimmed V and J ends, which lost 0 bases and 1 base, there was a span of 6 bases. There are 14 residues in the CDR3. Per the germline V gene, CDR1 is DFQATT and CDR2 is SNEGSKA (reference sequence).

The chain has TRBV6-4 and TRBJ1-1; D perhaps matches TRBD1 (6 bases). This CDR3 is 17 amino acids long. Germline V gene data show CDR1 as MRHNA and CDR2 as SNTAGT. The V end lost 0 bases, the J end lost 5 bases, and 19 bases lay between the germline ends. CDR3 nucleotides: TGTGCCAGCAGTGACTCCCGAGGGAGAGGGGGGGAAACTGAAGCTTTCTTT. Residues: CASSDSRGRGGETEAFF.

This clonotype was recorded a few times. The chain is built from TRBV9 and TRBJ2-2; 13 positions match TRBD2. Trimming removed 4 bases from V and 8 bases from J; junction bases left unmatched: 8. Germline CDR1 SGDLS, CDR2 YYNGEE. This CDR3 has 16 residues. The CDR3 loop is CASSPGTSGVGGELFF. As DNA, the CDR3 is TGTGCCAGCAGCCCCGGGACTAGCGGGGTAGGGGGGGAGCTGTTTTTT.

This clonotype was seen many times. The chain recombines TRBV20-1 with TRBJ2-1; 9 positions agree with TRBD2. Trimming at V came to 6 bases and at J to 8 bases, leaving 8 bases not matched to a gene. The CDR3 length is 13 residues. Germline CDR1 and CDR2: DFQATT and SNEGSKA (reference sequence). CDR3 residues: CSALWRGGDEQFF. The CDR3 region has the DNA TGCAGTGCCCTCTGGCGGGGGGGGGATGAGCAGTTCTTC.

The sample holds many counts of this clonotype. The genes are TRBV30 and TRBJ1-2; perhaps TRBD1 as D (5 bases). The CDR3 length is 15 residues. V dropped 0 bases and J dropped 4 bases, with 15 bases sitting between them. Germline loops: CDR1 GTSNPN, CDR2 SVGIG (reference sequence). CDR3 loop: CAWSVDPGPRYGYTF. CDR3 bases: TGTGCCTGGAGTGTTGACCCGGGACCCCGCTATGGCTACACCTTC. Using reference TRBV30 and TRBJ1-2 for the parts outside the CDR3, the full variable domain is SQTIHQWPATLVQPVGSPLSLECTVEGTSNPNLYWYRQAAGRGLQLLFYSVGIGQISSEVPQNLSASRPQDRQFILSSKKLLLSDSGFYLCAWSVDPGPRYGYTFGSGTRLTVV.

This clonotype was found many times. The CDR3 here is CSTQRGRGWVNQPQHF. The CDR3 nucleotides read TGCAGCACCCAAAGGGGCCGGGGATGGGTGAATCAGCCCCAGCATTTT. V is TRBV20-1 and J is TRBJ1-5; maybe TRBD1 (5 bases). Germline lookup yields CDR1 DFQATT and CDR2 SNEGSKA (reference sequence). The CDR3 is made up of 16 amino acids.

This clonotype was observed many times. The chain is built from TRBV27 and TRBJ2-3; TRBD1 aligns across 8 bases. The length of the CDR3 is 15 residues. The germline V gene encodes CDR1 MNHEY and CDR2 SMNVEV (reference sequence). V shed 6 bases and J 4 bases; nucleotides not matched to a gene: 9. The CDR3 is CASRPGQGRADTQYF. Written as DNA, the CDR3 is TGTGCCAGCAGACCAGGACAGGGCCGAGCAGATACGCAGTATTTT.

There are many counts of this clonotype. The chain has TRBV7-8 and TRBJ1-5; D may be TRBD1 (5 bases). The CDR3 sequence is 15 residues long. CDR1 is SGHVS, CDR2 FQNEAQ, per germline. Trimming removed 4 bases from V and 7 bases from J, with 17 bases in between. This CDR3 is CASSSRGPEGQPQHF. CDR3 DNA sequence: TGTGCCAGCAGCTCTAGGGGCCCGGAGGGCCAGCCCCAGCATTTT.

This clonotype was seen a few times. V and J are TRBV12-3 or TRBV12-4 and TRBJ2-3; possible D gene TRBD2, 7 bases. Trimming stripped 6 bases from V and 4 bases from J, with 23 bases between. CDR3 size: 17 residues. CDR3 sequence reads: CASRGGSKGGRADTQYF. The CDR3 DNA sequence: TGTGCCAGCAGGGGGGGTAGTAAGGGGGGGCGGGCAGATACGCAGTATTTT.

Many counts were recorded for this clonotype. This sequence joins TRBV7-9 and TRBJ2-7; 10 bases line up with TRBD2. The V and J ends lost 4 bases and 4 bases, in that order; junction bases with no gene match: 16. The CDR3 spans 18 residues. Germline CDR1 and CDR2: SEHNR and FQNEAQ (reference sequence). The CDR3 DNA is TGTGCCAGCAGCTCACAGCTCAATCGTCCTAGCGGGGGATACGAGCAGTACTTC. Translated, it gives CASSSQLNRPSGGYEQYF. The complete variable domain, with remaining parts taken from reference TRBV7-9 and TRBJ2-7, reads DTGVSQNPRHKITKRGQNVTFRCDPISEHNRLYWYRQTLGQGPEFLTYFQNEAQLEKSRLLSDRFSAERPKGSFSTLEIQRTEQGDSAMYLCASSSQLNRPSGGYEQYFGPGTRLTVT.

The chain carries TRBV9 and TRBJ1-4; D possibly corresponds to TRBD1 (5 bases). Trimming removed 0 bases from V and 7 bases from J, with 13 bases in between. CDR3 length: 15 residues. In germline, CDR1 is SGDLS, CDR2 YYNGEE. CDR3 DNA: TGTGCCAGCAGCGTAGCCTGGGACGAAAGTGAAAAACTGTTTTTT. As protein: CASSVAWDESEKLFF. Full variable domain (remainder filled in from reference TRBV9 and TRBJ1-4): DSGVTQTPKHLITATGQRVTLRCSPRSGDLSVYWYQQSLDQGLQFLIQYYNGEERAKGNILERFSAQQFPDLHSELNLSSLELGDSALYFCASSVAWDESEKLFFGSGTQLSVL.

This clonotype was detected ten times or more. The rearrangement uses TRBV7-9 and TRBJ2-3; 9 nucleotides align to TRBD1. CDR3 length equals 16 residues. CDR1 is SEHNR and CDR2 is FQNEAQ in the germline V gene (reference sequence). The V segment lost 1 base and the J segment 5 bases; nucleotides outside the gene matches: 7. The CDR3 coding sequence is TGTGCCAGCAGCTTAGAAGCGACAGGGGGGGGAGATACGCAGTATTTT. Its protein is CASSLEATGGGDTQYF.

This clonotype was counted at least ten times. The chain is built from TRBV11-1 and TRBJ2-1; D possibly uses TRBD1 or TRBD2 (6 bases each). Deletions cut 8 bases from V and 5 bases from J, with 19 bases between. Germline V gene sequence: CDR1 SGHAT, CDR2 FQDESV (reference sequence). The CDR3 is 15 residues long. CDR3 nucleotide sequence: TGTGCCAGCGGATCTATCGGGGGACACGACAATGAGCAGTTCTTC. Translating gives CASGSIGGHDNEQFF. Full variable domain (remainder filled in from reference TRBV11-1 and TRBJ2-1): EAEVAQSPRYKITEKSQAVAFWCDPISGHATLYWYRQILGQGPELLVQFQDESVVDDSQLPKDRFSAERLKGVDSTLKIQPAELGDSAMYLCASGSIGGHDNEQFFGPGTRLTVL.

This clonotype was counted at least ten times. CDR3 amino acids: CASSSGLAGAGTDTQYF. The CDR3 DNA reads as TGCGCCAGCAGCTCGGGACTAGCGGGGGCTGGGACAGATACGCAGTATTTT. The V gene is TRBV5-1, the J gene TRBJ2-3; 14 bases are a match to TRBD2. CDR1 and CDR2 (germline): SGHRS, YFSETQ. There are 17 residues in the CDR3. V was pared by 3 bases and J by 3 bases, with 6 bases of the junction left unmatched.

Ten or more counts support this clonotype. As DNA, the CDR3 is TGCGCCAGCAGCTTGGGGGTAGCGGCAAATGAGCAGTTCTTC. Protein sequence: CASSLGVAANEQFF. V is TRBV5-1 and J is TRBJ2-1; TRBD2 is a possible D gene (6 bases). V was shortened by 0 bases and J by 7 bases, with 11 bases between the two germline ends. The germline V gene encodes CDR1 SGHRS and CDR2 YFSETQ. The CDR3 has 14 amino acids.

V gene TRBV9 combines with J gene TRBJ1-4; 11 bases are shared with TRBD1. The CDR3 has 15 residues. The germline gives CDR1 SGDLS, CDR2 YYNGEE. After removal of 0 bases from V and 7 bases from J, the junction contained 2 bases not matched to a gene. Here the CDR3 DNA reads TGTGCCAGCAGCGTAGATGGGACAGGGGGTGAAAAACTGTTTTTT. Amino acid sequence: CASSVDGTGGEKLFF.

This clonotype was seen ten or more times. This chain uses TRBV6-5 with TRBJ1-5; D might be TRBD1 (5 bases). This CDR3 comprises 14 residues. Trimming removed 2 bases from V and 6 bases from J, with 11 bases in between. The germline V gene has CDR1 MNHEY and CDR2 SVGAGI. The chain's CDR3 is CASSYEMGLQPQHF. CDR3 nucleotides: TGTGCCAGCAGTTACGAGATGGGGCTTCAGCCCCAGCATTTT.

The chain is built from TRBV6-1 and TRBJ2-1; the D gene could be TRBD1 or TRBD2 (5 bases each). CDR3 length: 12 amino acids. The germline gives CDR1 MNHNS, CDR2 SASEGT. The V end was cut by 5 bases, the J end by 8 bases, with 10 bases between. CDR3 coding DNA: TGTGCCAGCAGTCCGCAGGGACATGAGCAGTTCTTC. Translating gives CASSPQGHEQFF.

With respect to this clonotype: The germline gene is not matched at one end of the junction; a read error may be the cause. V is TRBV15 and J is TRBJ1-6, with D tentatively TRBD1 (5 bases). The CDR3 length is 17 residues. Germline-derived CDR1 and CDR2 are LNHNV and YYDKDF (reference sequence). For the CDR3, the DNA is TGTGCCACCAGCAGTCGGACATGGGACCCTTTGGGTTCACCCCCCCACTTT. This sequence encodes CATSSRTWDPLGSPPHF.

The chain links TRBV28 to TRBJ2-2, with 7 bases that match TRBD1. J lost 2 bases, V lost 6 bases, and 6 bases had no gene match. Germline V lookup: CDR1 MDHEN, CDR2 SYDVKM. This CDR3 comprises 15 residues. CDR3 protein: CASRPGQENTGELFF. Here the CDR3 DNA reads TGTGCCAGCAGGCCCGGACAGGAAAACACCGGGGAGCTGTTTTTT.

In this sample, this clonotype turned up many times. The chain is built from TRBV7-9 and TRBJ2-1; TRBD1 matches at 9 bases. After removal of 4 bases from V and 6 bases from J, the junction contained 4 bases not matched to a gene. CDR3 length: 14 amino acids. The V gene's germline CDR1 is SEHNR and CDR2 FQNEAQ (reference sequence). The CDR3 DNA is TGTGCCAGCAGCTCTGACAGGGGGTTCAATGAGCAGTTCTTC. Translated, it gives CASSSDRGFNEQFF. Filled out from reference TRBV7-9 and TRBJ2-1, the complete variable domain reads DTGVSQNPRHKITKRGQNVTFRCDPISEHNRLYWYRQTLGQGPEFLTYFQNEAQLEKSRLLSDRFSAERPKGSFSTLEIQRTEQGDSAMYLCASSSDRGFNEQFFGPGTRLTVL.

This clonotype was detected ten times or more. This sequence joins TRBV5-1 and TRBJ2-7; 8 nucleotides agree with TRBD2. The junction had 11 bases not matched to a gene; V was cut back by 4 bases and J by 2 bases. The CDR3 totals 16 residues. CDR1 and CDR2 from the germline V gene are SGHRS and YFSETQ. CDR3 in amino acids: CASSLSGRGATYEQYF. Here the CDR3 DNA reads TGCGCCAGCAGCCTCTCCGGGAGGGGGGCTACCTACGAGCAGTACTTC. Variable domain in full (rest from reference TRBV5-1 and TRBJ2-7): KAGVTQTPRYLIKTRGQQVTLSCSPISGHRSVSWYQQTPGQGLQFLFEYFSETQRNKGNFPGRFSGRQFSNSRSEMNVSTLELGDSALYLCASSLSGRGATYEQYFGPGTRLTVT.

This clonotype was counted ten times or more. This chain connects TRBV12-3 or TRBV12-4 to TRBJ1-1; D gene unclear. The CDR3 covers 13 residues. V was trimmed by 3 bases and J by 0 bases, leaving 5 bases between them. The CDR3 DNA follows: TGTGCCAGCAGTTTCGCGTTGAACACTGAAGCTTTCTTT. It is translated as CASSFALNTEAFF.

This clonotype has a count of ten or more. V usage is TRBV20-1 and J usage is TRBJ1-4, with D unresolved. Germline CDR1 reads DFQATT; CDR2 reads SNEGSKA (reference sequence). Trimming took 6 bases from V and 4 from J, leaving 9 bases between them. CDR3 length equals 12 residues. CDR3 in amino acids: CSAAGNNEKLFF. The CDR3 DNA is TGCAGTGCGGCCGGGAATAATGAAAAACTGTTTTTT.